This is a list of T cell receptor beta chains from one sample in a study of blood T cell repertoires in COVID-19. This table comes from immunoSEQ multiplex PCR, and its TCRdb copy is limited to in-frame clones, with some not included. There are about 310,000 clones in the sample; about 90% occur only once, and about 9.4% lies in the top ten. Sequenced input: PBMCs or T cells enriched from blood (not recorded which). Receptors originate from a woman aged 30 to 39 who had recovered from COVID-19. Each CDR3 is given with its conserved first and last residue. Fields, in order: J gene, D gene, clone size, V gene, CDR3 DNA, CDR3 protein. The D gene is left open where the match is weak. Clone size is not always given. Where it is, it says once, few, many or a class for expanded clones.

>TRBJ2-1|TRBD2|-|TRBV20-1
TGCAGTGCTAGTCGGGGGCTAGCGGGAGGGCCATACAATGAGCAGTTCTTC
CSASRGLAGGPYNEQFF
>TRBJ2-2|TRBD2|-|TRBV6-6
TGTGCCAGCAGTCCCTACCGGGAGGTCGACGGGAACACCGGGGAGCTGTTTTTT
CASSPYREVDGNTGELFF
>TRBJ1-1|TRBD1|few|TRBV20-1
TGCAGTGCTCAAGACAGGGGAAAGACTTTCTTT
CSAQDRGKTFF
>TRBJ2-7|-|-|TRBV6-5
TGTGCCACAAGTGGCTCTCTTCAGTCCTACGAGCAGTACTTC
CATSGSLQSYEQYF
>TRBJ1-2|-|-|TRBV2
TGTGCCAGCAGTGATAACAGGGCAGGCGGCTACACCTTC
CASSDNRAGGYTF
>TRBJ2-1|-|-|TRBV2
TGTGCCAGCAGTACAAGCGGAGTCTCCTACAATGAGCAGTTCTTC
CASSTSGVSYNEQFF
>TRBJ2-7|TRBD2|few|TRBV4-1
TGCGCCAGCAGCGAAAGACTAGCGGGACTCTACGAGCAGTACTTC
CASSERLAGLYEQYF
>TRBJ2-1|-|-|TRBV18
TGTGCCAGCTCACCAGGGGACAACAATGAGCAGTTCTTC
CASSPGDNNEQFF
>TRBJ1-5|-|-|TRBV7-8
TGTGCCAGCAGCTCCCTCCCTTGGAGGGATAATCAGCCCCAGCATTTT
CASSSLPWRDNQPQHF
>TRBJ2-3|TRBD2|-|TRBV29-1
TGCAGCCCGGGACTAGCGGGAGTCTCAGATACGCAGTATTTT
CSPGLAGVSDTQYF
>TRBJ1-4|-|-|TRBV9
TGTGCCAGCAGCGTATTGGACAGAAATGAAAAACTGTTTTTT
CASSVLDRNEKLFF